Shown below are 8 T cell receptor beta chains from a single sample sequenced in a study of OX40 agonist ivuxolimab in advanced cancers. Repertoires were generated with immunoSEQ multiplex PCR, while TCRdb's copy carries only in-frame clones and drops some. The table records around 46,000 clones, more than 70% of them present only once. The sequenced sample was CD4+ or CD8+ T cells sorted from blood, obtained in a trial of the OX40 agonist ivuxolimab. These receptors all come from an adult with an advanced solid tumor such as melanoma, head and neck, liver or kidney cancer.

The rearrangement joins TRBV19 to TRBJ1-2; 7 positions match TRBD1. The germline CDR1 and CDR2 sequences are LNHDA and SQIVND (reference sequence). The CDR3 is 16 residues long. V lost 4 bases and J lost 4; bases outside the gene matches: 12. The CDR3 DNA reads as TGTGCCAGTAGTAACCCAGGGACAGCTCTTATCTATGGCTACACCTTC. As protein: CASSNPGTALIYGYTF.

The chain joins TRBV5-1 to TRBJ1-1; D possibly corresponds to TRBD1 (5 bases). CDR1 is SGHRS and CDR2 is YFSETQ in the germline V gene. The CDR3 contains 17 residues. Trimming took 1 base from V and 2 from J, leaving 18 bases between them. The chain's CDR3 is CASSLSILTDSNTEAFF. As DNA, the CDR3 is TGCGCCAGCAGCTTGAGTATCTTGACAGACTCCAACACTGAAGCTTTCTTT.

This chain uses TRBV7-9 with TRBJ2-7, with a weak D call TRBD1 (5 bases). The CDR3 runs to 17 residues. V lost 1 base and J 0 bases, leaving 16 bases between the germline ends. Germline lookup yields CDR1 SEHNR and CDR2 FQNEAQ (reference sequence). The DNA of the CDR3 is TGTGCCAGCAGCTTAGGGGTGTCAGGGTTCATCTCCTACGAGCAGTACTTC. As protein: CASSLGVSGFISYEQYF.

V is TRBV7-9 and J is TRBJ2-3, with D unclear. V gave up 2 bases and J gave up 0 bases, with 3 bases separating them. The CDR3 contains 13 residues. Per the germline V gene, CDR1 is SEHNR and CDR2 is FQNEAQ (reference sequence). CDR3 loop: CASSLMSTDTQYF. The CDR3 DNA reads TGTGCCAGCAGCTTAATGAGCACAGATACGCAGTATTTT.

The chain is built from TRBV7-9 and TRBJ2-1; 11 nucleotides align to TRBD2. V shed 4 bases and J 4 bases; nucleotides not matched to a gene: 3. The germline gives CDR1 SEHNR, CDR2 FQNEAQ (reference sequence). The CDR3 has 15 amino acids. CDR3 region: CASSSWTSGYNEQFF. The DNA for the CDR3 is TGTGCCAGCAGCTCATGGACTAGCGGGTACAATGAGCAGTTCTTC.

This clone appeared a single time. The rearrangement joins TRBV5-6 to TRBJ2-2; D not certain. Germline assignment: CDR1 SGHDT and CDR2 YYEEEE. The CDR3 is made up of 14 amino acids. Trimming pared 0 bases from V and 6 bases from J, leaving 9 bases between. The CDR3 DNA sequence: TGTGCCAGCAGCTTGGCCATTAGCCCCGGGGAGCTGTTTTTT. Encoded protein: CASSLAISPGELFF.

The V and J genes are TRBV5-4 and TRBJ2-2, with D possibly matching TRBD1 (6 bases). This CDR3 is built from 16 residues. Germline loops: CDR1 SGHNT, CDR2 YYREEE (reference sequence). V lost 5 bases, J lost 5 bases, and 19 bases lay in between. As DNA, the CDR3 is TGTGCCAGCAGGCCGCCAGGGGCCGACTATACCGGGGAGCTGTTTTTT. It yields the protein CASRPPGADYTGELFF. Full variable domain (outside the CDR3, taken from reference TRBV5-4 and TRBJ2-2): ETGVTQSPTHLIKTRGQQVTLRCSSQSGHNTVSWYQQALGQGPQFIFQYYREEENGRGNFPPRFSGLQFPNYSSELNVNALELDDSALYLCASRPPGADYTGELFFGEGSRLTVL.

The V and J genes are TRBV9 and TRBJ2-2; unclear D gene. With 4 bases removed from V and 6 bases from J, the gap between germline ends came to 16 bases. The CDR3 has 15 residues. Germline V CDR1 and CDR2: SGDLS, YYNGEE. CDR3 amino acids: CASSSRPIGSGELFF. The CDR3 region has the DNA TGTGCCAGCAGCTCTCGACCCATAGGATCCGGGGAGCTGTTTTTT.